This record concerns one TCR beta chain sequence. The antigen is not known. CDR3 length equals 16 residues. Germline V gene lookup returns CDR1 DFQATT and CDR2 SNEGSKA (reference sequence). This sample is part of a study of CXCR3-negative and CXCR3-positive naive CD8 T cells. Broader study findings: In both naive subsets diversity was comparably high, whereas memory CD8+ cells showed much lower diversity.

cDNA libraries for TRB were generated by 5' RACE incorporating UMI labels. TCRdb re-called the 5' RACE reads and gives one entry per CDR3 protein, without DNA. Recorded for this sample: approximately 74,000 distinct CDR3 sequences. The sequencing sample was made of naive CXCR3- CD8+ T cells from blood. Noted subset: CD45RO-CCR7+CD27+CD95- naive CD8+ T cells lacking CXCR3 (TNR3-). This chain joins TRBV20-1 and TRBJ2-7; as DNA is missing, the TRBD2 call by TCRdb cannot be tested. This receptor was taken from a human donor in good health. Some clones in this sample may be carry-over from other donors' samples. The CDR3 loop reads CSARDRWRGSSYEQYF.